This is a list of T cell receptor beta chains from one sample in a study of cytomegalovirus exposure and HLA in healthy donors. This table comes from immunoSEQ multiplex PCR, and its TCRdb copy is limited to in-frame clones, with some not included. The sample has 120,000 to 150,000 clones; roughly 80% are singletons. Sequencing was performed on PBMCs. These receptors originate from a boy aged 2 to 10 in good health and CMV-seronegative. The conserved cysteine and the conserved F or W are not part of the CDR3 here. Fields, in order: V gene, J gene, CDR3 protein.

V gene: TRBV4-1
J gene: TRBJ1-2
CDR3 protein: ASSRRGSRDRGFYGYT

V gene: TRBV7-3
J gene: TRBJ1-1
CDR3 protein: ASSLYSAGGVLLPEAF

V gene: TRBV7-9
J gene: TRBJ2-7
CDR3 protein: ASSFPTSGPYEQY

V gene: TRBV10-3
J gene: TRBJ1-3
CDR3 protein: AISLKQGSIGNTIY

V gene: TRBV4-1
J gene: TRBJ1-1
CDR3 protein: ASSQPGQGVSEAF

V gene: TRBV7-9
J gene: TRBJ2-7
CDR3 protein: ASSPGGRRTSGTNYEQY

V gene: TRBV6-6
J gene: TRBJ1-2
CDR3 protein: ATQDSAFNAYGYT

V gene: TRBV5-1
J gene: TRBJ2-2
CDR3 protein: ASSVSGSGYTGELF

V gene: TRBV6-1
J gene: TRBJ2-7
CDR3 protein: ASSTLGTSLEQY

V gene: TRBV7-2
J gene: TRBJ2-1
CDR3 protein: ASSLAASGAGEQF

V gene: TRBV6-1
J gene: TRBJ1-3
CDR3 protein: ASSEATGGGNTIY

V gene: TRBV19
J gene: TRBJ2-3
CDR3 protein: ASTLKTGSTDTQY

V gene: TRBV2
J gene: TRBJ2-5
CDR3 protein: ASGRTSGGAGETQY

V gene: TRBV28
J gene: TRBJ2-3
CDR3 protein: AMSTGPDTQY

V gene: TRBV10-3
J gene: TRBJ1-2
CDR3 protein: AISEVGGNGYT

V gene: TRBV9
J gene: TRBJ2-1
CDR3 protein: ASSEEAGGSSYNEQF

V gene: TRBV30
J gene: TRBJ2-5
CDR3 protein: AWNKLAGGPETQY

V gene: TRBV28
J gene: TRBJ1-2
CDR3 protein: ASSGTGGPYGYT

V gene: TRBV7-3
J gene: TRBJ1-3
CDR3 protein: ASSLTHSGNTIY

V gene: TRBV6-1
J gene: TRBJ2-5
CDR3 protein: ASSATSGGAGDQY

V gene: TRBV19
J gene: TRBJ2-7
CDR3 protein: ASSRSRGTNYYEQY

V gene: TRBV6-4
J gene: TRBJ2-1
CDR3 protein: ASSSTSGSYNEQF

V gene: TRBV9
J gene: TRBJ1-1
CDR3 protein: ASSVEWHWNTEAF

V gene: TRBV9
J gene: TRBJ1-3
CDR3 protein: ASETGNSGNTIY

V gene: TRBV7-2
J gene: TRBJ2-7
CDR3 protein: ASKYNSGVAYEQY

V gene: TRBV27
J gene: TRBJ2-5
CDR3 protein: ASGNRESGSRLETQY

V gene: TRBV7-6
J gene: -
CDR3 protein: ASSLATGGYEQY